Here is one TCR beta chain with its context. These data belong to a study of T cell changes during pregnancy in multiple sclerosis. Measured with immunoSEQ multiplex PCR; TCRdb has only the in-frame clones, and not every one. The repertoire holds around 74,000 clones, 88% seen once, with less than 3.5% in the top ten. The V gene lost 0 bases and the J gene lost 1 base, with 4 bases spanning the gap. Germline lookup yields CDR1 SGDLS and CDR2 YYNGEE. The CDR3 extends over 13 amino acids. The genes are TRBV9 and TRBJ2-5; D is unclear. The sample in question was peripheral blood, obtained before pregnancy. This receptor was obtained from a female donor with multiple sclerosis, enrolled in a pregnancy study. CDR3 amino acids: CASSVGGQETQYF. The CDR3 DNA sequence: TGTGCCAGCAGCGTAGGAGGCCAAGAGACCCAGTACTTC.